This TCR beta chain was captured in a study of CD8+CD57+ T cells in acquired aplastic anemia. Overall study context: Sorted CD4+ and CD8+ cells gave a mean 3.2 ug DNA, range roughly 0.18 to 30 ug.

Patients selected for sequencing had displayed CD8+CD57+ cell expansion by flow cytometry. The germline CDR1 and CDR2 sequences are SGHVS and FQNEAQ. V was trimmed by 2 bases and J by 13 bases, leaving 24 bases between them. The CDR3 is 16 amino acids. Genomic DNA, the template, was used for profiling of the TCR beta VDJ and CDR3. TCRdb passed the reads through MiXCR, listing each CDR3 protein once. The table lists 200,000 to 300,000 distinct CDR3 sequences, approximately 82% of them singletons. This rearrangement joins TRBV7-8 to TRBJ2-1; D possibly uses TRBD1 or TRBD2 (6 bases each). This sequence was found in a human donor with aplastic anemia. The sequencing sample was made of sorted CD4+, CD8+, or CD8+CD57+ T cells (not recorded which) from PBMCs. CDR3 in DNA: TGTGCCAGCAGCTTAACGAGAGGGGGGTATTCGCAGGATCAGTTCTTC. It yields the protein CASSLTRGGYSQDQFF.